Listed below are T cell receptor beta chains from one sample, sequenced in a study of shared clonotypes between healthy human individuals. Here immunoSEQ multiplex PCR was the method, and the copy in TCRdb shows in-frame clones only, minus some. In the table there are some 2,400,000 clones, around 95% of which are singletons. Sequenced input: naive CD4+ T cells sorted from blood. The source of these receptors is a man aged 18 to 30 in good health. Both conserved end residues are part of each CDR3. D genes are given only for firm matches. Where a row states a size, it is once, few, many or the class of an expanded clone; other rows omit it.

size: NA; D: NA; V: TRBV10-3; J: TRBJ1-1; DNA: TGTGCCATCAGTGAGTCCCTTTTTACAGCGAACACTGAAGCTTTCTTT; CDR3: CAISESLFTANTEAFF
size: NA; D: NA; V: TRBV7-2; J: TRBJ2-3; DNA: TGTGCCAGCAGCTTCCAGGCCTTCGAGGGGGGTACGCAGTATTTT; CDR3: CASSFQAFEGGTQYF
size: NA; D: NA; V: TRBV5-4; J: TRBJ1-2; DNA: TGTGCCAGCAGCTTGGGAGCCCGACGTCCCGGAGACAACTATGGCTACACCTTC; CDR3: CASSLGARRPGDNYGYTF
size: NA; D: NA; V: TRBV6-1; J: TRBJ2-2; DNA: TGTGCCAGCAGTGAGAAAGGGGAGCTGTTTTTT; CDR3: CASSEKGELFF
size: NA; D: TRBD1; V: TRBV10-3; J: TRBJ1-5; DNA: TGTGCCATCAGTGAGGGGACAGAGAGCAATCAGCCCCAGCATTTT; CDR3: CAISEGTESNQPQHF
size: once; D: NA; V: TRBV2; J: TRBJ2-3; DNA: TGTGCCACCAAAAAAGAGGCGGGGCCCACAGATACGCAGTATTTT; CDR3: CATKKEAGPTDTQYF
size: NA; D: TRBD1; V: TRBV30; J: TRBJ2-7; DNA: TGTGCCTGGAGTGTAAACAGGGGCTACGAGCAGTACTTC; CDR3: CAWSVNRGYEQYF
size: NA; D: NA; V: TRBV4-3; J: TRBJ2-3; DNA: TGCGCCAGCAGCCAAACAGGCTCCCCCACAGATACGCAGTATTTT; CDR3: CASSQTGSPTDTQYF
size: NA; D: NA; V: TRBV11-2; J: TRBJ1-1; DNA: TGTGCCAGCAGCTTATTACCAGGGCAAACTGAAGCTTTCTTT; CDR3: CASSLLPGQTEAFF
size: NA; D: NA; V: TRBV20-1; J: TRBJ2-7; DNA: TGCAGTGGGACCGATTCCTACGAGCAGTACTTC; CDR3: CSGTDSYEQYF
size: NA; D: TRBD1; V: TRBV5-1; J: TRBJ1-2; DNA: TGCGCCAGCAGCTTACAACCAGGGGGAGGCTACACCTTC; CDR3: CASSLQPGGGYTF
size: NA; D: NA; V: TRBV5-1; J: TRBJ1-4; DNA: TGCGCCAGCAGCTTGGCGGAGGGCGGGGTGAACGAAAAACTGTTTTTT; CDR3: CASSLAEGGVNEKLFF
size: NA; D: TRBD2; V: TRBV2; J: TRBJ2-2; DNA: TGTGCCAGCATGCGACGTCCTAGCGGCCCGAACACCGGGGAGCTGTTTTTT; CDR3: CASMRRPSGPNTGELFF
size: NA; D: NA; V: TRBV7-2; J: TRBJ1-1; DNA: TGTGCCAGCAGCTTACAGTATGAAGCTTTCTTT; CDR3: CASSLQYEAFF
size: few; D: NA; V: TRBV20-1; J: TRBJ2-1; DNA: TGCAGTGCTTCTCGAGAGGAGCAGTTCTTC; CDR3: CSASREEQFF
size: NA; D: TRBD2; V: TRBV6-5; J: TRBJ2-7; DNA: TGTGCCAGCAGTGGGTCCTACGGGAGGTACGAGCAGTACTTC; CDR3: CASSGSYGRYEQYF
size: NA; D: TRBD2; V: TRBV4-3; J: TRBJ2-7; DNA: TGCGCCAGCAGCCGAACCGGACTAGATCTCACCTACGAGCAGTACTTC; CDR3: CASSRTGLDLTYEQYF
size: NA; D: NA; V: TRBV5-1; J: TRBJ1-4; DNA: TGCGCCAGCAGCTTGGGCGGGTCGCTTGCTGAAAAACTGTTTTTT; CDR3: CASSLGGSLAEKLFF
size: NA; D: NA; V: TRBV27; J: TRBJ2-5; DNA: TGTGCCAGAGAAAGGAGGACACAAGAGACCCAGTACTTC; CDR3: CARERRTQETQYF
size: NA; D: TRBD2; V: TRBV5-1; J: TRBJ2-5; DNA: TGCGCCAGCAGCTTGAGCGGGACCTGGGAGACCCAGTACTTC; CDR3: CASSLSGTWETQYF
size: NA; D: NA; V: TRBV11-2; J: TRBJ1-6; DNA: TGTGCCAGCAGCCGGGACGGGGAAAGCTCCTATAATTCACCCCTCCACTTT; CDR3: CASSRDGESSYNSPLHF
size: NA; D: TRBD1; V: TRBV9; J: TRBJ2-7; DNA: TGTGCCAGCAGCGTAGGACAGGGTAACGAGCAGTACTTC; CDR3: CASSVGQGNEQYF
size: NA; D: NA; V: TRBV19; J: TRBJ1-3; DNA: TGTGCCAGTAGTCCTACTGGAAACACCATATATTTT; CDR3: CASSPTGNTIYF
size: NA; D: TRBD2; V: TRBV11-2; J: TRBJ2-3; DNA: TGTGCCAGCAGCTTCGGTGGTGCTAGCGGGGCAGATACGCAGTATTTT; CDR3: CASSFGGASGADTQYF
size: NA; D: TRBD2; V: TRBV6-5; J: TRBJ2-7; DNA: TGTGCCAGCAGTTACACCAGACTAGCGGGAGCTTACGAGCAGTACTTC; CDR3: CASSYTRLAGAYEQYF
size: NA; D: NA; V: TRBV6-5; J: TRBJ1-2; DNA: TGTGCCAGCAGGGCGGGACTACTCTATGGCTACACCTTC; CDR3: CASRAGLLYGYTF
size: NA; D: TRBD1; V: TRBV5-8; J: TRBJ2-3; DNA: TGTGCCAGCAGCTTTGACAGGGGCCGGGATACGCAGTATTTT; CDR3: CASSFDRGRDTQYF
size: NA; D: NA; V: TRBV2; J: TRBJ1-3; DNA: TGTGCCAGCAGGGGGGAATCCTCTGGAAACACCATATATTTT; CDR3: CASRGESSGNTIYF
size: NA; D: TRBD2; V: TRBV7-3; J: TRBJ2-5; DNA: TGTGCCAGCGGACTAGCGGGGGGTCACCAAGAGACCCAGTACTTC; CDR3: CASGLAGGHQETQYF
size: NA; D: TRBD2; V: TRBV7-2; J: TRBJ2-1; DNA: TGTGCCAGCAGCTTAGAAGGACTAGGGTACAATGAGCAGTTCTTC; CDR3: CASSLEGLGYNEQFF
size: NA; D: TRBD2; V: TRBV7-7; J: TRBJ2-2; DNA: TGTGCTAGCAGCCTCGGACTAGCGGGGGGCCCTGGGAACACCGGGGAGCTGTTTTTT; CDR3: CASSLGLAGGPGNTGELFF
size: NA; D: TRBD2; V: TRBV10-1; J: TRBJ2-7; DNA: TGCGCCAGCAGTAGCGGGGGGGCCCGCGAGCAGTACTTC; CDR3: CASSSGGAREQYF
size: NA; D: NA; V: TRBV10-3; J: TRBJ2-7; DNA: TGTGCCATCGGCGAGGGAGCTGAGGGCGAGCAGTACTTC; CDR3: CAIGEGAEGEQYF
size: NA; D: NA; V: TRBV10-3; J: TRBJ2-3; DNA: TGTGCCACCCTTTCCGTGACCCGGGATACGCAGTATTTT; CDR3: CATLSVTRDTQYF
size: NA; D: NA; V: TRBV30; J: TRBJ2-3; DNA: TGTGCCTGGAGTGCCCGGGGGTATGATACGCAGTATTTT; CDR3: CAWSARGYDTQYF
size: NA; D: NA; V: TRBV5-1; J: TRBJ2-5; DNA: TGCGCCAGCAGCTTGAACCGGGACTTTCAAGAGACCCAGTACTTC; CDR3: CASSLNRDFQETQYF
size: NA; D: NA; V: TRBV27; J: TRBJ2-4; DNA: TGTGCCAGCAGTCCCCGGGCCCTAGCCTTAAACATTCAGTACTTC; CDR3: CASSPRALALNIQYF
size: NA; D: TRBD1; V: TRBV5-1; J: TRBJ2-7; DNA: TGCGCCAGCAGGACCGGGACAGGGACCTACGAGCAGTACTTC; CDR3: CASRTGTGTYEQYF
size: NA; D: NA; V: TRBV6-1; J: TRBJ2-7; DNA: TGTGCCTTGAGGTGGGAGGGGGTAGTAGAGCAGTACTTC; CDR3: CALRWEGVVEQYF
size: NA; D: NA; V: TRBV7-9; J: TRBJ1-2; DNA: TGTGCCAGCAGCTTAATGTTAGGGGTCGGCTACACCTTC; CDR3: CASSLMLGVGYTF
size: NA; D: TRBD1; V: TRBV18; J: TRBJ1-5; DNA: TGTGCCAGCTCCTCGGGACAGACCGGACCCCAGCATTTT; CDR3: CASSSGQTGPQHF
size: NA; D: NA; V: TRBV27; J: TRBJ1-5; DNA: TGTGCCAGCAGCGAACTTGGCGGCCGCCATCAGCCCCAGCATTTT; CDR3: CASSELGGRHQPQHF
size: NA; D: TRBD1; V: TRBV2; J: TRBJ2-3; DNA: TGTGCCAGCAGTGTCGGGACAGGGGCGACAGATACGCAGTATTTT; CDR3: CASSVGTGATDTQYF
size: NA; D: NA; V: TRBV10-3; J: TRBJ1-1; DNA: TGTGCCATAAGGGGCACTACCGAAGCTTTCTTT; CDR3: CAIRGTTEAFF
size: NA; D: NA; V: TRBV7-3; J: TRBJ2-5; DNA: TGTGCCAGCAGCTCCTCTCTCCAAGAGACCCAGTACTTC; CDR3: CASSSSLQETQYF
size: NA; D: TRBD2; V: TRBV11-3; J: TRBJ2-2; DNA: TGTGCCAGCAGTCCCAGCGGGAGTTCGGCCGGGGAGCTGTTTTTT; CDR3: CASSPSGSSAGELFF
size: NA; D: TRBD1; V: TRBV4-3; J: TRBJ1-4; DNA: TGCGCCAGCAGCCAAGTCGGGACAGGGGGCGAAAAACTGTTTTTT; CDR3: CASSQVGTGGEKLFF
size: NA; D: TRBD2; V: TRBV28; J: TRBJ2-7; DNA: TGTGCCAGCAGGGCGGGAGGACTGGCGGGCGAGCAGTACTTC; CDR3: CASRAGGLAGEQYF